The rows below give T cell receptor beta chains drawn from one sample of a study of CD8 T cells in Susac syndrome. TCRdb re-called the immunoSEQ multiplex PCR reads through MiXCR, storing one row per CDR3 protein. This table has just over 80,000 distinct CDR3 sequences, around 94% appearing once. Input material: CD8+ T cells from PBMCs. These receptors were collected from a human donor in good health. Both conserved end residues are part of each CDR3. Each record gives: V gene, J gene, CDR3 protein.

V gene: TRBV28
J gene: TRBJ2-5
CDR3 protein: CASTLEGGLETQYF

V gene: TRBV12-3/TRBV12-4
J gene: TRBJ1-2
CDR3 protein: CASTLGGTGALGYTF

V gene: TRBV2
J gene: TRBJ2-3
CDR3 protein: CASRELVASFSGTDTQYF

V gene: TRBV20-1
J gene: TRBJ1-5
CDR3 protein: CSAKDEGRLNQPQHF

V gene: TRBV7-2
J gene: TRBJ2-5
CDR3 protein: CASSLRRGVFQETQYF

V gene: TRBV13
J gene: TRBJ2-1
CDR3 protein: CASRPPAGAFSEQSF

V gene: TRBV2
J gene: TRBJ1-2
CDR3 protein: CASLTGGGGYTF

V gene: TRBV9
J gene: TRBJ2-1
CDR3 protein: CASSAGDRVYNEQFF

V gene: TRBV6-5
J gene: TRBJ2-1
CDR3 protein: CASSYSRLAGNEQFF

V gene: TRBV29-1
J gene: TRBJ2-1
CDR3 protein: CSASSGAF

V gene: TRBV11-2
J gene: TRBJ2-1
CDR3 protein: CASSLDLVGLNEQFF

V gene: TRBV30
J gene: TRBJ1-1
CDR3 protein: CAWSGGIVGEAFF

V gene: TRBV12-3/TRBV12-4
J gene: TRBJ2-5
CDR3 protein: CASSSPGVPQETQYF

V gene: TRBV5-1
J gene: TRBJ2-5
CDR3 protein: CASSPETSGFQETQYF

V gene: TRBV5-1
J gene: TRBJ2-7
CDR3 protein: CASRGREGYEQYF

V gene: TRBV9
J gene: TRBJ2-2
CDR3 protein: CASSGTEYTGELFF

V gene: TRBV29-1
J gene: TRBJ2-1
CDR3 protein: CSVEDLAGGPYNERFF

V gene: TRBV14
J gene: TRBJ1-2
CDR3 protein: CASSAAKLYGYTF

V gene: TRBV6-5
J gene: TRBJ2-7
CDR3 protein: CASSSIRGGVEQYF

V gene: TRBV4-1
J gene: TRBJ2-3
CDR3 protein: CASSFSGTHQYF

V gene: TRBV6-6
J gene: TRBJ1-1
CDR3 protein: CASSYGLQGRDTEAFF

V gene: TRBV4-1
J gene: TRBJ2-7
CDR3 protein: CASSQGPVRGEQYF

V gene: TRBV7-9
J gene: TRBJ1-5
CDR3 protein: CASSSGAEGNQPQHF

V gene: TRBV13
J gene: TRBJ2-2
CDR3 protein: CASTVGSNTGELFF

V gene: TRBV5-1
J gene: TRBJ2-4
CDR3 protein: CASSLLPGGAAEQYF

V gene: TRBV7-2
J gene: TRBJ2-4
CDR3 protein: CASSPRLVPDIQYF

V gene: TRBV7-9
J gene: TRBJ1-4
CDR3 protein: CASSPATGTEKLFF

V gene: TRBV9
J gene: TRBJ2-7
CDR3 protein: CASSEGDSGDEQYF

V gene: TRBV20-1
J gene: TRBJ2-7
CDR3 protein: CSAADRQPPGSYF

V gene: TRBV20-1
J gene: TRBJ2-5
CDR3 protein: CSAGHFGTGIETQYF

V gene: TRBV20-1
J gene: TRBJ1-5
CDR3 protein: CSAEGPEGWPQHF

V gene: TRBV27
J gene: TRBJ1-1
CDR3 protein: CASSLSSRTEAFF

V gene: TRBV27
J gene: TRBJ1-2
CDR3 protein: CASSLAEGATVGYTF

V gene: TRBV27
J gene: TRBJ2-7
CDR3 protein: CASSLGGQAYEQYF

V gene: TRBV9
J gene: TRBJ2-3
CDR3 protein: CASSVGQGTSTDTQYF

V gene: TRBV19
J gene: TRBJ1-5
CDR3 protein: CASSMLGIRRSNQPQHF

V gene: TRBV18
J gene: TRBJ2-1
CDR3 protein: CASSPPSGENNEQFF

V gene: TRBV7-3
J gene: TRBJ2-1
CDR3 protein: CASSFGTSSNEQFF

V gene: TRBV7-9
J gene: TRBJ1-3
CDR3 protein: CASSHIQGENNTIYF

V gene: TRBV12-3/TRBV12-4
J gene: TRBJ2-1
CDR3 protein: CASSLGSRANEQFF

V gene: TRBV20-1
J gene: TRBJ1-6
CDR3 protein: CSASGAGTGKSYNSPLHF

V gene: TRBV12-3/TRBV12-4
J gene: TRBJ1-5
CDR3 protein: CASSYRHTNQPQHF

V gene: TRBV9
J gene: TRBJ2-5
CDR3 protein: CASSVRQKETQYF

V gene: TRBV27
J gene: TRBJ2-2
CDR3 protein: CASIGQGNTGELFF

V gene: TRBV5-1
J gene: TRBJ2-3
CDR3 protein: CASSLFLGTDTQYF

V gene: TRBV6-6
J gene: TRBJ1-2
CDR3 protein: CASSFRASSRDGYTF

V gene: TRBV30
J gene: TRBJ1-5
CDR3 protein: CAWSVPWQGFGPQHF

V gene: TRBV7-2
J gene: TRBJ1-5
CDR3 protein: CASSSLWTHNQPQHF

V gene: TRBV20-1
J gene: TRBJ1-5
CDR3 protein: CSARFVSGVQPQHF

V gene: TRBV20-1
J gene: TRBJ2-1
CDR3 protein: CSARDPNLAVGHNEQFF

V gene: TRBV28
J gene: TRBJ1-2
CDR3 protein: CASSLDRTYGYTF

V gene: TRBV11-2
J gene: TRBJ2-1
CDR3 protein: CASSSDGLYYNEQFF

V gene: TRBV5-6
J gene: TRBJ1-2
CDR3 protein: CASSLDGSNYGYTF

V gene: TRBV29-1
J gene: TRBJ2-3
CDR3 protein: CSVAPVNTDTQYF

V gene: TRBV7-6
J gene: TRBJ1-1
CDR3 protein: CASSAEPGTAGTEAFF